This T cell receptor beta chain was identified during a study of blood T cells in healthy people across ages. The CDR3 runs to 12 residues. CDR1 and CDR2 (germline): MDHEN, SYDVKM. The germline V and J ends were trimmed by 5 bases and 13 bases, with 15 bases remaining between them. Using a J-beta primer mix together with a sample-barcoded 5' primer, a second PCR was run for roughly 7 to 12 cycles. TCRdb passed the 5' RACE reads through MiXCR, listing each CDR3 protein once. The data show some 670,000 distinct CDR3 sequences, around 52% seen once. To note about this clonotype: A read error may be the cause here, since a much bigger clone is one base away.

Every sample yielded at least 6 million isolated PBMCs. The chain has TRBV28 and TRBJ2-1, with D tentatively TRBD2 (6 bases). What was sequenced was blood. The TCR sequence derives from a woman at least 80 years old in good health. The CDR3 reads CASSASRGTQFF. The DNA of the CDR3 is TGTGCCAGCAGTGCAAGCCGGGGGACCCAGTTCTTC.